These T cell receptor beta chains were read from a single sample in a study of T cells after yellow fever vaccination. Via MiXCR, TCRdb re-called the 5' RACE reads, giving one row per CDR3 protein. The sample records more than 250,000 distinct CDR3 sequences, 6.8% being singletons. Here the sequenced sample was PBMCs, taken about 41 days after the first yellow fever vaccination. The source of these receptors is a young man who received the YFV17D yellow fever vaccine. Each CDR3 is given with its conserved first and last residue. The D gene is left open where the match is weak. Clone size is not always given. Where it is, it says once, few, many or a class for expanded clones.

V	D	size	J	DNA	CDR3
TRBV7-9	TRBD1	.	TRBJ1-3	TGTGCCAGCAGCTCTACAGGGGGCGAAGGAAACACCATATATTTT	CASSSTGGEGNTIYF
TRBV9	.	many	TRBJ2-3	TGTGCCAGCAGCACTAGGACTTACACAGATACGCAGTATTTT	CASSTRTYTDTQYF
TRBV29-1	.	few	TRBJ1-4	TGCAGCGTTGAGGGTAACAGGGCGAATGAAAAACTGTTTTTT	CSVEGNRANEKLFF
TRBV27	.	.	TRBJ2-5	TGTGCCAGCAGTTTATGGGCGGGCGACCAAGAGACCCAGTACTTC	CASSLWAGDQETQYF
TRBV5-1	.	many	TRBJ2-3	TGCGCCAGCAGCCGAGGTACAGATTCAGATACGCAGTATTTT	CASSRGTDSDTQYF
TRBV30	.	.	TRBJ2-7	TGTGCCTGGCAGCCCGGGCAGGGCATCGTTTACAAGCAGTACTTC	CAWQPGQGIVYKQYF
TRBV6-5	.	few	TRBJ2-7	TGTGCCAGCAGTTACTCGGCCCGCTACGAGCAGTACTTC	CASSYSARYEQYF
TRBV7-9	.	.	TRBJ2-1	TGTGCCAGCAGCTCCACCGCTGGGGTGTCCTACAATGAGCAGTTCTTC	CASSSTAGVSYNEQFF
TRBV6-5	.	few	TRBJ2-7	TGTGCCAGCAGTTACAACAGCGCCTTTGACTACGAGCAGTACTTC	CASSYNSAFDYEQYF
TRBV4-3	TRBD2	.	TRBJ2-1	TGCGCCAGCAGCCAAGCCCCCGGGGGGGGCGGGAACAATGAGCAGTTCTTC	CASSQAPGGGGNNEQFF
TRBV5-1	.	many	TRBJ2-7	TGCGCCAGCAGCTTGGAGGGGGTCGGCGAGCAGTACTTC	CASSLEGVGEQYF
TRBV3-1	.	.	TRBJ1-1	TGTGCCAGCAGCCAAGTCCTGACATGGTACCCTGAAGCTTTCTTT	CASSQVLTWYPEAFF
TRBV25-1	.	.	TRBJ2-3	TGTGCCAGCAGTGAATATCACGGGGCTACAGATACGCAGTATTTT	CASSEYHGATDTQYF
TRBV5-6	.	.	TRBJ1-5	TGTGCCATCAGCTCCGCGAGCAATCAGCCCCAGCATTTT	CAISSASNQPQHF
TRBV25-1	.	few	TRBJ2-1	TGTGCCAGCAGTGAGACCGGGCGTCCCTACAATGAGCAGTTCTTC	CASSETGRPYNEQFF
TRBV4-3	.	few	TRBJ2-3	TGCGCCAGCTCCTGGAGTGCTGGACCAGATACGCAGTATTTT	CASSWSAGPDTQYF
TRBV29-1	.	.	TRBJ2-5	TGCAGCGTTTTCTCTGGACACCAAAGAGAGACCCAGTACTTC	CSVFSGHQRETQYF
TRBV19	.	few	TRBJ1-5	TGTGCCAGTAACTTTGGAGGTTCCGTTAGCAATCAGCCCCAGCATTTT	CASNFGGSVSNQPQHF
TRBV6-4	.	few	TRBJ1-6	TGTGCCAGTCCCGTGTCGACCCTCCACTTT	CASPVSTLHF
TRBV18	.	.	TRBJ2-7	TGTGCCAGCTCGGACGGGGGTGCCTACGAGCAGTACTTC	CASSDGGAYEQYF
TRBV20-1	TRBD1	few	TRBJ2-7	TGCAGTGCTAGACACCGGGACAGGGCCTACGAGCAGTACTTC	CSARHRDRAYEQYF
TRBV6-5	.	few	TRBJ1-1	TGTGCCAGCAGTTACTCGTTCTGGGGCTCTAACACTGAAGCTTTCTTT	CASSYSFWGSNTEAFF
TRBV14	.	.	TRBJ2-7	TGTGCCAGCAGCCAAGACTTTGCTTCCTACGAGCAGTACTTC	CASSQDFASYEQYF
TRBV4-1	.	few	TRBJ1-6	TGCGCCAGCAGCCCGCAAAATCTGGGTCCTTGGAGTTCACCCCTCCACTTT	CASSPQNLGPWSSPLHF
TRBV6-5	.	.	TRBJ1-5	TGTGCCAGCAGTTACTCGTGGGGAAATAGCAATCAGCCCCAGCATTTT	CASSYSWGNSNQPQHF
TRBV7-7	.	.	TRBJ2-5	TGTGCCAGCAGCCCCAGACTCCTGGCCGGGACCCAGTACTTC	CASSPRLLAGTQYF
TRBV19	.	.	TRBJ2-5	TGTGCCAGTAGGGGGTCAATCAGGGAGACCCAGTACTTC	CASRGSIRETQYF
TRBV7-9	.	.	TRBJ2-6	TGTGCCAGCAGCTTACGAACAGGGAGGGCTGGGGCCAACGTCCTGACTTTC	CASSLRTGRAGANVLTF
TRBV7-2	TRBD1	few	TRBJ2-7	TGTGCCAGCAGCTATGGGGACAGCGAGCAGTACTTC	CASSYGDSEQYF
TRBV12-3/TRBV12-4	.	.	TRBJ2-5	TGTGCCACCTTAAGGAGGGGCGCAGAGACCCAGTACTTC	CATLRRGAETQYF
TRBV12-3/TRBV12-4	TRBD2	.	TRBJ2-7	TGTGCCAGCAGTTTGTTAGCGGGGGGGCGGTACGAGCAGTACTTC	CASSLLAGGRYEQYF
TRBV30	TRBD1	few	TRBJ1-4	TGTGCCTGGAGTAGGGGGACAGGGTCGGATGAAAAACTGTTTTTT	CAWSRGTGSDEKLFF
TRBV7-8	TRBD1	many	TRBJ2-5	TGTGCCAGCAGGCAAAGGACAGGGCAAGAGACCCAGTACTTC	CASRQRTGQETQYF
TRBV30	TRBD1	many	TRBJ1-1	TGTGCCTGGTACAGGGGGCGGGTGAACACTGAAGCTTTCTTT	CAWYRGRVNTEAFF
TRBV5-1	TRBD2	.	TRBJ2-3	TGCGCCAGCAGCTGGGGACTAGCGGAGAGCACAGATACGCAGTATTTT	CASSWGLAESTDTQYF
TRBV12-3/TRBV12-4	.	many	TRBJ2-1	TGTGCCAGCAGTTTACCCCAGGGTCGAAATGAGCAGTTCTTC	CASSLPQGRNEQFF
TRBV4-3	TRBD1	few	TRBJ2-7	TGCGCCAGCAGCTGGACAGGGGGCCACTACGAGCAGTACTTC	CASSWTGGHYEQYF
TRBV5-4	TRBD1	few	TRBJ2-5	TGTGCCAGCAGCGTAACAGGGGTCGATCAAGAGACCCAGTACTTC	CASSVTGVDQETQYF
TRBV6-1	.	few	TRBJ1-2	TGTGCCAGCGAAGTGGGACCTGTAAACTATGGCTACACCTTC	CASEVGPVNYGYTF
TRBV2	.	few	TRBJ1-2	TGTGCCAGCAGTGAGAACAAGATTGGAAGCTACACCTTC	CASSENKIGSYTF
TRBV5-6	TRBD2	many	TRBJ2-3	TGTGCCAGCGGGTTAGCGGGGAGCACAGATACGCAGTATTTT	CASGLAGSTDTQYF